The 8 T cell receptor beta chains in this list originate from one sample, sequenced in a study of beta chain features in type 1 diabetes. Study-wide results and caveats: In every one of the four CD4+ subsets, TCRB CDR3s were moderately but significantly shorter in Type 1 diabetes patients.

The whole isolated RNA underwent reverse transcription, so sequencing captured expressed TCRB transcripts. The protocol was immunoSEQ multiplex PCR, while the TCRdb copy is restricted to in-frame clones and leaves out a portion. The sample has about 650,000 clones; around 11% are singletons. Their antigens remain unidentified. Source material: naive CD4+ T cells from blood. Receptors were obtained from a man aged 25-45 years with type 1 diabetes.

The chain has TRBV28 and TRBJ2-5; D gene uncertain. The ends were cut back, 3 bases at V and 4 bases at J, with 9 bases in the middle. CDR1 MDHEN and CDR2 SYDVKM come from the germline V gene. The CDR3 runs 13 residues. The CDR3: CASSFATGETQYF. Here the CDR3 DNA reads TGTGCCAGCAGTTTTGCTACGGGAGAGACCCAGTACTTC.

This clone was counted a few times. The chain couples TRBV11-2 to TRBJ1-3; unclear D gene. Germline V CDR1 and CDR2: SGHAT, FQNNGV. V lost 7 bases and J 0 bases, leaving 10 bases between the germline ends. There are 14 residues in the CDR3. As DNA, the CDR3 is TGTGCCAGCACCCGTTTGTCCTCTGGAAACACCATATATTTT. Residues: CASTRLSSGNTIYF.

This chain uses TRBV11-1 with TRBJ1-1; D is perhaps TRBD1 (6 bases). The V gene's germline CDR1 is SGHAT and CDR2 FQDESV (reference sequence). This CDR3 spans 17 amino acids. Between the trimmed V and J ends, which lost 5 bases and 4 bases, there was a span of 23 bases. CDR3 coding DNA: TGTGCCAGCAGCGCCGGACAGCGGCTATTAGGGCGCACTGAAGCTTTCTTT. It translates to CASSAGQRLLGRTEAFF.

To note about this clone: One end of the junction is discordant with germline, which a read error may explain. V usage is TRBV5-6 and J usage is TRBJ1-2; no clear D gene. CDR1 and CDR2 from the germline V gene are SGHDT and YYEEEE. CDR3 length: 13 residues. In DNA, the CDR3 is TGTGCCAGCAGCTTACCGGGAAACTATGGCTACGCCTTC. This translates into CASSLPGNYGYAF.

This clone was picked up a small number of times. The chain joins TRBV5-1 to TRBJ2-2, with 7 bases lining up with TRBD2. V gave up 5 bases and J gave up 1 base; unmatched junction bases: 2. Per the germline V gene, CDR1 is SGHRS and CDR2 is YFSETQ. The CDR3 covers 14 residues. CDR3 nucleotide sequence: TGCGCCAGCAGAGCTAGCGGGAACACCGGGGAGCTGTTTTTT. Protein product: CASRASGNTGELFF.

CDR3 residues: CASSPDRGETQYF. In nucleotides, the CDR3 is TGTGCCAGCAGCCCGGACAGGGGAGAGACCCAGTACTTC. This sequence joins TRBV7-7 and TRBJ2-5; 9 bases map to TRBD1. V lost 5 bases and J lost 4; bases outside the gene matches: 2. The germline V gene has CDR1 SSHAT and CDR2 FNYEAQ (reference sequence). The CDR3 has 13 amino acids.

This clone was detected only a few times. V is TRBV2 and J is TRBJ1-2; no clear D. CDR3 size: 12 residues. CDR1 SNHLY and CDR2 FYNNEI come from the germline V gene. The ends were cut back, 7 bases at V and 8 bases at J, with 14 bases in the middle. The CDR3 sequence is CASNPASGGYTF. CDR3 coding DNA: TGTGCCAGCAACCCGGCGTCGGGCGGCTACACCTTC.

This sequence joins TRBV7-2 and TRBJ2-3; D call uncertain. Deletions cut 2 bases from V and 2 bases from J, with 5 bases between. CDR1 is SGHTA, CDR2 FQGNSA, per germline. CDR3 length: 13 amino acids. CDR3 sequence: CASSLLNTDTQYF. The CDR3 DNA reads as TGTGCCAGCAGCTTACTTAACACAGATACGCAGTATTTT.